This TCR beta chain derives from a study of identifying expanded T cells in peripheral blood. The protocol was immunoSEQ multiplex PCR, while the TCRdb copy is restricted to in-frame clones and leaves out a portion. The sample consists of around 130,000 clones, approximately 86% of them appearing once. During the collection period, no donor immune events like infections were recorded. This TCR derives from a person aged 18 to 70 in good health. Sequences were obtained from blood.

The CDR3 nucleotides are TGCAGCGTTGAACGTGCGGGGGCGGCCACCGGGGAGCTGTTTTTT. Translated: CSVERAGAATGELFF. V is TRBV29-1 and J is TRBJ2-2; tentative D call: TRBD2 (7 bases). From germline, CDR1 is SQVTM and CDR2 ANQGSEA. This CDR3 has 15 amino acids. Deletions cut 2 bases from V and 4 bases from J, with 14 bases between.